A selection of T cell receptor beta chains follows, all from one sample in a study of shared clonotypes between healthy human individuals. TCRdb's table, derived via immunoSEQ multiplex PCR, lists solely in-frame clones and lacks some. In the table there are about 820,000 clones, around 93% of which are singletons. Input material: naive CD8+ T cells sorted from blood. The receptors shown here come from a young man in good health. Both conserved end residues are part of each CDR3. The D gene is left open where the match is weak. Clone size is given for some rows only: seen once, a few or many times, or a class if the clone is expanded.

-	14	TRBV2	-	TRBJ2-7	TGTGCCAGCAGTGAACAGGGGCCACTCTACGAGCAGTACTTC	CASSEQGPLYEQYF
TRBD1	16	TRBV9	-	TRBJ1-1	TGTGCCAGCAGCGTACCCGAGGACAGGGGGCAAACTGAAGCTTTCTTT	CASSVPEDRGQTEAFF
TRBD1	16	TRBV27	-	TRBJ2-2	TGTGCCAGCAGTTTCCCGACAGGGTTGGCCACCGGGGAGCTGTTTTTT	CASSFPTGLATGELFF
TRBD1	13	TRBV7-8	-	TRBJ2-1	TGTGCCAGCAGCTTGGGGACAGGCCAGATTCAGTTCTTC	CASSLGTGQIQFF
-	12	TRBV19	-	TRBJ2-3	TGTGCCAGTAGTATATCTAGAGATACGCAGTATTTT	CASSISRDTQYF
TRBD2	15	TRBV14	-	TRBJ2-2	TGTGCCAGCAGCCCTCTAGCGGGAGGCACCGGGGAGCTGTTTTTT	CASSPLAGGTGELFF
TRBD1	15	TRBV4-3	-	TRBJ2-7	TGCGCCAGCAGCCAAGACTGGACAGGAGCCTACGAGCAGTACTTC	CASSQDWTGAYEQYF
TRBD2	13	TRBV9	-	TRBJ2-1	TGTGCCAGCAGCGCAGGGAGGGGCAATGAGCAGTTCTTC	CASSAGRGNEQFF
TRBD1	16	TRBV6-6	-	TRBJ1-4	TGTGCCAGCAGTTACTCGGTGGACAGGGCAAATGAAAAACTGTTTTTT	CASSYSVDRANEKLFF
TRBD2	16	TRBV9	-	TRBJ2-3	TGTGCCAGCAGCGGTTCACGGGAGGGGAGCACAGATACGCAGTATTTT	CASSGSREGSTDTQYF
-	11	TRBV6-1	-	TRBJ1-2	TGTGCCAGCAGGGCCATGGGCGGCTACACCTTC	CASRAMGGYTF
TRBD1	13	TRBV27	-	TRBJ2-7	TGTGCCAGCAGTTGGGGACAGGACTACGAGCAGTACTTC	CASSWGQDYEQYF
TRBD2	14	TRBV15	-	TRBJ2-5	TGTGCCACAATAGCGGGAGGGAACCAAGAGACCCAGTACTTC	CATIAGGNQETQYF
-	16	TRBV29-1	-	TRBJ1-1	TGCAGCGTTGTGGGGAATCCTAAAGGAATGAACACTGAAGCTTTCTTT	CSVVGNPKGMNTEAFF
TRBD1	14	TRBV19	-	TRBJ2-3	TGTGCCAGTAGTCAGGGACAGGGATTCGATACGCAGTATTTT	CASSQGQGFDTQYF
TRBD2	17	TRBV11-2	-	TRBJ2-7	TGTGCCAGCAGCTTCGACGGACTAGCGGGAGAATCCTACGAGCAGTACTTC	CASSFDGLAGESYEQYF
-	12	TRBV2	once	TRBJ1-2	TGTGCCAGCAGGGCGGGGGGCGGAGGCTACACCTTC	CASRAGGGGYTF
TRBD2	15	TRBV7-9	-	TRBJ2-5	TGTGCCAGCAGTTGGGGACTAGGAGGGCGGGAGACCCAGTACTTC	CASSWGLGGRETQYF
-	13	TRBV7-9	-	TRBJ1-4	TGTGCCAGTCCCGGGGGACACGGGGAAAAACTGTTTTTT	CASPGGHGEKLFF
-	14	TRBV10-3	-	TRBJ1-5	TGTGCCATCAGTGGGTCGGGTATCAATCAGCCCCAGCATTTT	CAISGSGINQPQHF
TRBD1	15	TRBV27	-	TRBJ2-5	TGTGCCAGCAGTCTCGGGACAGGGTTCCAAGAGACCCAGTACTTC	CASSLGTGFQETQYF
-	13	TRBV27	once	TRBJ2-1	TGTGCCAGCAGTTTATCGCGGGCGTCTGAGCAGTTCTTC	CASSLSRASEQFF
-	18	TRBV5-8	once	TRBJ2-1	TGTGCCAGCACCTTGACACTTAATGGGACAAGCTTCTACAATGAGCAGTTCTTC	CASTLTLNGTSFYNEQFF
-	15	TRBV2	-	TRBJ2-7	TGTGCCAGCAGTGAAAACACAGGGAGCTCCTACGAGCAGTACTTC	CASSENTGSSYEQYF
-	12	TRBV11-3	-	TRBJ2-3	TGTGCCAGCAGCGCTAGAACAGATACGCAGTATTTT	CASSARTDTQYF
TRBD2	13	TRBV29-1	-	TRBJ2-2	TGCAGCGTTGCGGGACTAGCGTACGGGGAGCTGTTTTTT	CSVAGLAYGELFF
-	19	TRBV15	once	TRBJ2-2	TGTGCCACCAGCAGAGAAATCACCTGGGAAGGGGGTGATACCGGGGAGCTGTTTTTT	CATSREITWEGGDTGELFF
TRBD2	16	TRBV7-2	once	TRBJ2-7	TGTGCCAGCAGCCAAGGACTAGCGGGGGGGGCCTACGAGCAGTACTTC	CASSQGLAGGAYEQYF
-	13	TRBV27	few	TRBJ1-1	TGTGCCAGCAGCCAGGACACGAACACTGAAGCTTTCTTT	CASSQDTNTEAFF
TRBD1	16	TRBV5-1	-	TRBJ2-2	TGCGCCAGCAGCTTGGGGACGGACAGGTCCACCGGGGAGCTGTTTTTT	CASSLGTDRSTGELFF
-	14	TRBV7-9	-	TRBJ2-5	TGTGCCAGCAGCTTAAGGGAGACATGGGAGACCCAGTACTTC	CASSLRETWETQYF
-	17	TRBV18	-	TRBJ2-3	TGTGCCAGCTCACCGCGACAGGAGATAGTGGCCACAGATACGCAGTATTTT	CASSPRQEIVATDTQYF
-	16	TRBV4-1	-	TRBJ2-2	TGCGCCAGCAGCCAAGTCCTTGACTCGAACACCGGGGAGCTGTTTTTT	CASSQVLDSNTGELFF
-	13	TRBV19	-	TRBJ2-3	TGTGCCAGTAGCCTTCAGGGAACAGATACGCAGTATTTT	CASSLQGTDTQYF
TRBD2	16	TRBV15	-	TRBJ2-7	TGTGCCACCAGCAGGCCCGGGACTACCGAGATCTACGAGCAGTACTTC	CATSRPGTTEIYEQYF
-	17	TRBV6-1	-	TRBJ1-1	TGTGCCAGCAGTGAAGCGGGGATCCGCAGATTGAACACTGAAGCTTTCTTT	CASSEAGIRRLNTEAFF
TRBD1	14	TRBV7-3	-	TRBJ2-5	TGTGCCAGCAGCTTAACGGACAGGTCAGAGACCCAGTACTTC	CASSLTDRSETQYF
-	11	TRBV13	once	TRBJ2-7	TGTGCCAGCTCGGACGATAGAGAGCAGTACTTC	CASSDDREQYF
-	13	TRBV4-1	-	TRBJ2-7	TGCGCCAGCAGCCAATTGGCCTTCTACGAGCAGTACTTC	CASSQLAFYEQYF
TRBD2	16	TRBV6-1	-	TRBJ2-7	TGTGCCAGCAGTGAAAAGGGGCCTAGCGGGACATACGAGCAGTACTTC	CASSEKGPSGTYEQYF
-	15	TRBV2	-	TRBJ2-7	TGTGCCAGCACCGGGGGAGACAGGGAGTTCTACGAGCAGTACTTC	CASTGGDREFYEQYF
TRBD1	18	TRBV7-9	-	TRBJ1-1	TGTGCCAGCAGCCAAAGTCAGGGGGCTCTATTCATGAACACTGAAGCTTTCTTT	CASSQSQGALFMNTEAFF
TRBD1	19	TRBV4-2	-	TRBJ2-2	TGTGCCAGCAGCCACGCAACCGGCAACCGGGACAGGGACACCGGGGAGCTGTTTTTT	CASSHATGNRDRDTGELFF
-	14	TRBV14	-	TRBJ1-3	TGTGCCAGCAGCCAAGAGGGGATAGTTGACACCATATATTTT	CASSQEGIVDTIYF
-	15	TRBV2	-	TRBJ1-5	TGTGCCAGCACCCCGGGGACCCTTAGCAATCAGCCCCAGCATTTT	CASTPGTLSNQPQHF